This T cell receptor (beta chain) was recorded in a study of blood T cell repertoires in COVID-19. Background on the study: Sources were T cells, B-cell-depleted T cells, or PBMCs; the material itself was cDNA or gDNA.

This clone was seen a handful of times. This table comes from immunoSEQ multiplex PCR, and its TCRdb copy is limited to in-frame clones, with some not included. The sample shows 55,000 to 65,000 clones, over 70% of them seen only once. The germline CDR1 and CDR2 sequences are MNHEY and SVGAGI. The CDR3 has 15 amino acids. V dropped 0 bases and J dropped 4; count of bases not matched to a gene: 1. The gene calls are TRBV6-5 and TRBJ2-3; 10 bases map to TRBD2. Sequenced input: peripheral blood. This sequence originates from a man younger than 45 with COVID-19, enrolled during active disease. CDR3 residues: CASSYSSGRPDTQYF. The CDR3 bases are TGTGCCAGCAGTTACTCTAGCGGGAGGCCAGATACGCAGTATTTT.